Listed here are 32 T cell receptor beta chains from one sample, sequenced in a study of blood T cell repertoires in COVID-19. Only in-frame clones appear in the TCRdb table, and some are missing; sequencing was by immunoSEQ multiplex PCR. Here the sample spans about 40,000 clones, roughly 78% being singletons. The sample was peripheral blood. These receptors were obtained from a man older than 75 with active or convalescent COVID-19.

The rearrangement links TRBV19 to TRBJ2-4; possible D gene TRBD2, 7 bases. Germline lookup yields CDR1 LNHDA and CDR2 SQIVND (reference sequence). V lost 5 bases, J lost 1 base, and 15 bases lay in between. The length of the CDR3 is 16 residues. CDR3 sequence reads: CASSPLGGAAKNIQYF. The DNA for the CDR3 is TGTGCCAGTAGTCCCCTGGGGGGGGCGGCCAAAAACATTCAGTACTTC.

The rearrangement links TRBV7-2 to TRBJ1-2; D is ambiguous. From germline, CDR1 is SGHTA and CDR2 FQGNSA. Trimming shortened V by 2 bases and J by 5 bases, and 6 bases separated the two germline ends. This CDR3 comprises 12 residues. The CDR3: CASSLYTYGYTF. Here the CDR3 DNA reads TGTGCCAGCAGCTTATATACTTATGGCTACACCTTC.

CDR3 DNA sequence: TGTGCCAGCAGCTTGCAACACAGGGACGAAGCAACTAATGAAAAACTGTTTTTT. It encodes CASSLQHRDEATNEKLFF. The chain has TRBV5-6 and TRBJ1-4; TRBD1 is a possible D gene (6 bases). Germline V gene sequence: CDR1 SGHDT, CDR2 YYEEEE. With 1 base removed from V and 0 bases from J, the gap between germline ends came to 16 bases. This CDR3 spans 18 amino acids.

The J gene is TRBJ2-4, the V gene TRBV18; tentatively, D is TRBD2 (6 bases). V gave up 3 bases and J gave up 6 bases, with 9 bases separating them. The CDR3 is made up of 13 amino acids. Germline lookup yields CDR1 KGHSH and CDR2 LQKENI. CDR3 residues: CASSPGGTNIQYF. CDR3 nucleotide sequence: TGTGCCAGCTCACCGGGGGGAACAAACATTCAGTACTTC.

The V and J genes are TRBV19 and TRBJ2-4, with 10 bases matching TRBD2. Losses at the gene ends were 11 bases for V and 0 bases for J; bases not matched to a gene: 10. Germline lookup yields CDR1 LNHDA and CDR2 SQIVND (reference sequence). The CDR3 sequence is 16 residues long. The CDR3, as DNA: TGTGCCTCCCAGGGCACTAGCGGGACAGCCAAAAACATTCAGTACTTC. Translation: CASQGTSGTAKNIQYF.

In this sample, this clone turned up a few times. The rearrangement uses TRBV6-5 and TRBJ1-5, with D uncertain. The V gene's germline CDR1 is MNHEY and CDR2 SVGAGI. The ends were cut back, 0 bases at V and 5 bases at J, with 5 bases in the middle. The CDR3 runs 13 residues. CDR3 sequence (DNA): TGTGCCAGCAGTTACTCTCGGGATCAGCCCCAGCATTTT. It codes for CASSYSRDQPQHF.

This chain uses TRBV11-2 with TRBJ1-2, with a weak D call TRBD1 (5 bases). Trimming removed 3 bases at V and 7 bases at J, with 12 bases between. Germline-derived CDR1 and CDR2 are SGHAT and FQNNGV. The CDR3 sequence is 13 residues long. This CDR3 reads CASSLRGGSGYTF. CDR3 nucleotide sequence: TGTGCCAGCAGCTTGCGGGGGGGTTCTGGCTACACCTTC.

A single count supports this clone. Germline and junction disagree at one end, which may indicate a read error. The rearrangement links TRBV28 to TRBJ1-1; D is possibly TRBD1 (5 bases). This CDR3 spans 15 amino acids. From germline, CDR1 is MDHEN and CDR2 SYDVKM. CDR3 protein: CAGSLGYSGVTEAFF. As DNA, the CDR3 is TGTGCCGGCAGTTTAGGGTACTCGGGGGTCACTGAAGCTTTCTTT.

The chain couples TRBV5-4 to TRBJ2-5, with 8 bases that match TRBD2. Germline V lookup: CDR1 SGHNT, CDR2 YYREEE (reference sequence). V shed 0 bases, J shed 5 bases, and the junction held 0 bases outside the gene matches. The CDR3 loop spans 13 amino acids. CDR3 coding DNA: TGTGCCAGCAGCTTGGGCGGGGGGGAGACCCAGTACTTC. It yields the protein CASSLGGGETQYF.

This CDR3 is CASSGGLADTGELFF. CDR3 DNA sequence: TGTGCCAGTAGTGGTGGACTAGCGGACACCGGGGAGCTGTTTTTT. The chain employs TRBV19 and TRBJ2-2; 10 positions agree with TRBD2. J was trimmed by 3 bases and V by 5 bases; bases with no gene match: 3. Germline V lookup: CDR1 LNHDA, CDR2 SQIVND (reference sequence). This CDR3 is built from 15 residues.

This clone showed up just once. The chain links TRBV4-3 to TRBJ1-2; D is possibly TRBD1 (5 bases). Trimming cost V 0 bases and J 4 bases, with 12 bases left between them. Germline CDR1 reads LGHNA; CDR2 reads YSLEER. The CDR3 spans 15 residues. CDR3 in DNA: TGCGCCAGCAGCCAAGATTCGGAGGGACGCTATGGCTACACCTTC. Residues: CASSQDSEGRYGYTF.

The genes are TRBV28 and TRBJ1-1; D remains unclear. CDR1 MDHEN and CDR2 SYDVKM come from the germline V gene. The V end was cut by 4 bases, the J end by 6 bases, with 12 bases between. The CDR3 spans 13 residues. The CDR3 bases are TGTGCCAGCAGTTCAAACAGAGCCGCTGAAGCTTTCTTT. It specifies CASSSNRAAEAFF.

The chain is built from TRBV5-1 and TRBJ2-7, with D perhaps TRBD2 (6 bases). The length of the CDR3 is 16 residues. V gave up 4 bases and J gave up 0 bases, with 17 bases separating them. Germline V CDR1 and CDR2: SGHRS, YFSETQ. CDR3 in amino acids: CASSPYGGGISYEQYF. In DNA form, the CDR3 reads TGCGCCAGCAGCCCGTATGGTGGCGGGATCTCCTACGAGCAGTACTTC.

The rearrangement uses TRBV18 and TRBJ2-7; 10 bases map to TRBD1. This CDR3 has 16 amino acids. J lost 4 bases, V lost 3 bases, and 9 bases had no gene match. In germline, CDR1 is KGHSH, CDR2 LQKENI. This CDR3 reads CASSPGGDRGLYEQYF. In DNA, the CDR3 is TGTGCCAGCTCACCCGGGGGAGACAGGGGGCTTTACGAGCAGTACTTC. Combining the CDR3 with reference TRBV18 and TRBJ2-7 gives the whole variable domain NAGVMQNPRHLVRRRGQEARLRCSPMKGHSHVYWYRQLPEEGLKFMVYLQKENIIDESGMPKERFSAEFPKEGPSILRIQQVVRGDSAAYFCASSPGGDRGLYEQYFGPGTRLTVT.

V and J are TRBV7-2 and TRBJ1-5; D may be TRBD1 (6 bases). The CDR3 sequence is 13 residues long. Germline assignment: CDR1 SGHTA and CDR2 FQGNSA. Trimming pared 10 bases from V and 5 bases from J, leaving 15 bases between. Written as DNA, the CDR3 is TGTGCCACCCCTAGGGGGGGGGATCAGCCCCAGCATTTT. Amino acids: CATPRGGDQPQHF. Complete variable domain (other parts from reference TRBV7-2 and TRBJ1-5): GAGVSQSPSNKVTEKGKDVELRCDPISGHTALYWYRQSLGQGLEFLIYFQGNSAPDKSGLPSDRFSAERTGGSVSTLTIQRTQQEDSAVYLCATPRGGDQPQHFGDGTRLSIL.

The V and J genes are TRBV5-8 and TRBJ2-5; 14 bases match TRBD2. Germline loops: CDR1 SGHTS, CDR2 YDEGEE. V shed 4 bases and J 5 bases; nucleotides not matched to a gene: 7. CDR3 length equals 16 residues. The DNA of the CDR3 is TGTGCCAGCAGCGAAGGGACTAGCGGGGGTTGGGAGACCCAGTACTTC. This codes for CASSEGTSGGWETQYF.

The V gene is TRBV28, the J gene TRBJ1-2; perhaps TRBD1 as D (5 bases). V was clipped by 8 bases and J by 5 bases, with 9 bases between them. Per the germline V gene, CDR1 is MDHEN and CDR2 is SYDVKM. The CDR3 spans 11 residues. The CDR3 region is CASAQGYGYTF. In DNA form, the CDR3 reads TGTGCCAGCGCCCAGGGTTATGGCTACACCTTC.

This chain joins TRBV6-2 or TRBV6-3 and TRBJ1-2; D perhaps matches TRBD1 (6 bases). CDR1 and CDR2 from the germline V gene are MNHEY and SVGEGT. The CDR3 length is 16 residues. V was shortened by 4 bases and J by 5 bases, with 20 bases between the two germline ends. This CDR3 reads CASSSAGESQGYGYTF. The DNA for the CDR3 is TGTGCCAGCAGTTCCGCCGGGGAGTCACAGGGTTATGGCTACACCTTC.

The gene calls are TRBV4-1 and TRBJ2-7, with 9 bases fitting TRBD2. Germline CDR1 and CDR2: MGHRA and YSYEKL. The CDR3 sequence is 16 residues long. The V and J ends lost 1 base and 3 bases, in that order; junction bases with no gene match: 7. The CDR3 protein is CASSQGLAGISYEQYF. CDR3 bases: TGCGCCAGCAGCCAAGGGCTAGCGGGGATCAGCTACGAGCAGTACTTC.

The rearrangement uses TRBV5-1 and TRBJ2-2, with D tentatively TRBD1 (5 bases). The V gene lost 5 bases and the J gene lost 0 bases, with 14 bases spanning the gap. This CDR3 contains 16 residues. Germline V gene data show CDR1 as SGHRS and CDR2 as YFSETQ. CDR3 residues: CASRPVGQANTGELFF. The CDR3 nucleotides read TGCGCCAGCAGACCGGTGGGGCAGGCGAACACCGGGGAGCTGTTTTTT.

The chain uses TRBV4-3 and TRBJ1-5, with unresolved D. V lost 0 bases and J lost 6, with 12 bases in between. Looked up from germline, CDR1 is LGHNA and CDR2 is YSLEER. CDR3 length equals 15 residues. CDR3 bases: TGCGCCAGCAGCCAAGATCCGGGGTGGAGTCAGCCCCAGCATTTT. It translates to CASSQDPGWSQPQHF.

V gene TRBV28 combines with J gene TRBJ1-2; tentative D call: TRBD1 (6 bases). Germline CDR1 reads MDHEN; CDR2 reads SYDVKM. CDR3 length: 15 amino acids. Between the trimmed V and J ends, which lost 2 bases and 8 bases, there was a span of 18 bases. The CDR3 protein is CASSLAVRGVGGYTF. The CDR3 DNA sequence: TGTGCCAGCAGTTTAGCCGTCAGGGGAGTAGGGGGCTACACCTTC.

The genes are TRBV28 and TRBJ1-1; a possible D gene is TRBD1 (5 bases). The CDR3 extends over 13 amino acids. Per the germline V gene, CDR1 is MDHEN and CDR2 is SYDVKM. Trimming stripped 5 bases from V and 1 base from J, with 8 bases between. The CDR3 DNA sequence: TGTGCCAGCAGTGTGGACAAGAACACTGAAGCTTTCTTT. Translating it yields CASSVDKNTEAFF. The full variable domain, with the rest looked up from reference TRBV28 and TRBJ1-1, is DVKVTQSSRYLVKRTGEKVFLECVQDMDHENMFWYRQDPGLGLRLIYFSYDVKMKEKGDIPEGYSVSREKKERFSLILESASTNQTSMYLCASSVDKNTEAFFGQGTRLTVV.

J is TRBJ1-5 and V is TRBV6-4; TRBD1 matches at 10 bases. In germline, CDR1 is MRHNA, CDR2 SNTAGT. V lost 1 base, J lost 0 bases, and 3 bases stayed unmatched. There are 17 residues in the CDR3. The CDR3 DNA reads as TGTGCCAGCAGTGACTGGACAGGGGGAGATAGCAATCAGCCCCAGCATTTT. It specifies CASSDWTGGDSNQPQHF.

This chain uses TRBV28 with TRBJ2-2, with a possible D match to TRBD1 (6 bases). The CDR3 extends over 15 amino acids. Per the germline V gene, CDR1 is MDHEN and CDR2 is SYDVKM. V was trimmed by 3 bases and J by 4 bases, leaving 12 bases between them. CDR3 DNA sequence: TGTGCCAGCAGTTTGCCCGGGACAAGCACCGGGGAGCTGTTTTTT. Its protein product is CASSLPGTSTGELFF.

The chain combines TRBV15 with TRBJ2-4; possibly TRBD1 for D (7 bases). The ends were cut back, 1 base at V and 5 bases at J, with 15 bases in the middle. This CDR3 has 16 residues. Per germline, CDR1 LNHNV and CDR2 YYDKDF (reference sequence). The CDR3 nucleotides read TGTGCCACCAGCAGAGGTAGTACAGGGGAGGAAAACATTCAGTACTTC. It specifies CATSRGSTGEENIQYF.

The chain has TRBV7-8 and TRBJ1-4; D remains unclear. The length of the CDR3 is 14 residues. CDR1 is SGHVS, CDR2 FQNEAQ, per germline. The V and J ends lost 5 bases and 3 bases respectively, with 10 bases between them. CDR3 amino acids: CASSLRGSNEKLFF. Written as DNA, the CDR3 is TGTGCCAGCAGCCTCCGAGGCTCTAATGAAAAACTGTTTTTT.

This clone was recorded only once. This rearrangement joins TRBV28 to TRBJ2-3; 9 bases match TRBD1. V was pared by 4 bases and J by 3 bases, with 17 bases of the junction left unmatched. CDR3 length: 19 amino acids. Germline V gene sequence: CDR1 MDHEN, CDR2 SYDVKM. This chain's CDR3 is CASSSTGQGYPRWTDTQYF. CDR3 bases: TGTGCCAGCAGTTCGACGGGACAGGGATATCCTAGGTGGACAGATACGCAGTATTTT. Filled out from reference TRBV28 and TRBJ2-3, the complete variable domain reads DVKVTQSSRYLVKRTGEKVFLECVQDMDHENMFWYRQDPGLGLRLIYFSYDVKMKEKGDIPEGYSVSREKKERFSLILESASTNQTSMYLCASSSTGQGYPRWTDTQYFGPGTRLTVL.

The genes are TRBV19 and TRBJ1-6; D is unresolved. V was clipped by 7 bases and J by 7 bases, with 23 bases between them. CDR1 is LNHDA, CDR2 SQIVND, per germline (reference sequence). There are 17 residues in the CDR3. The CDR3 sequence is CASTAFDRPQVNSPLHF. CDR3 DNA sequence: TGTGCCAGTACGGCCTTCGACCGGCCTCAGGTCAATTCACCCCTCCACTTT.

This rearrangement joins TRBV28 to TRBJ1-3; no clear D gene. The V gene's germline CDR1 is MDHEN and CDR2 SYDVKM. The germline V and J ends were trimmed by 6 bases and 3 bases, with 3 bases remaining between them. This CDR3 comprises 11 residues. The CDR3 loop is CASSFGNTIYF. The CDR3 nucleotides are TGTGCCAGCAGCTTTGGAAACACCATATATTTT.

This chain links TRBV7-9 with TRBJ1-1; TRBD1 agrees at 8 bases. The germline V gene has CDR1 SEHNR and CDR2 FQNEAQ (reference sequence). The trim removed 7 bases at V and 1 base at J, leaving 2 bases unmatched. The CDR3 totals 13 residues. Here the CDR3 reads CASKGQANTEAFF. CDR3 sequence (DNA): TGTGCCAGCAAGGGACAGGCGAACACTGAAGCTTTCTTT.

The V gene is TRBV7-2, the J gene TRBJ2-7; 8 bases line up with TRBD1. The CDR3 extends over 17 amino acids. The junction had 11 bases not matched to a gene; V was cut back by 3 bases and J by 1 base. The germline CDR1 and CDR2 sequences are SGHTA and FQGNSA. As DNA, the CDR3 is TGTGCCAGCAGCTTTTCAGGGGGCGAATGGTTTTCCTACGAGCAGTACTTC. This translates into CASSFSGGEWFSYEQYF.